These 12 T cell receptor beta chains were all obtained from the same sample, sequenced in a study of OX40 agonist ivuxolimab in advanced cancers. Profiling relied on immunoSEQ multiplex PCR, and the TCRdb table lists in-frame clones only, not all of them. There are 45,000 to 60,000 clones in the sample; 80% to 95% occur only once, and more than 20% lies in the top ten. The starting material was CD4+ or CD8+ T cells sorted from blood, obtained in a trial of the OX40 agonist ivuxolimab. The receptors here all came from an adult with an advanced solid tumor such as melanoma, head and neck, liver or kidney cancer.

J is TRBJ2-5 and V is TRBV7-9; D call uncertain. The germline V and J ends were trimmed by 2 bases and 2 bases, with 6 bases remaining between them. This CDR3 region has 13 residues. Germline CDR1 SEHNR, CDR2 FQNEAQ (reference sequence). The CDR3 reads CASSLSEQETQYF. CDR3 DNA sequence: TGTGCCAGCAGCTTATCGGAACAAGAGACCCAGTACTTC. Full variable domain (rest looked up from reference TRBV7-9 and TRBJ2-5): DTGVSQNPRHKITKRGQNVTFRCDPISEHNRLYWYRQTLGQGPEFLTYFQNEAQLEKSRLLSDRFSAERPKGSFSTLEIQRTEQGDSAMYLCASSLSEQETQYFGPGTRLLVL.

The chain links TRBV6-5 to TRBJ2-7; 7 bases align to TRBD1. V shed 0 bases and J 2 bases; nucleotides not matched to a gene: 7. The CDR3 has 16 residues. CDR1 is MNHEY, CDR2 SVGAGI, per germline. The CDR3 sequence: CASSYSDRTGTYEQYF. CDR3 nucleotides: TGTGCCAGCAGTTACTCCGACCGGACAGGAACCTACGAGCAGTACTTC.

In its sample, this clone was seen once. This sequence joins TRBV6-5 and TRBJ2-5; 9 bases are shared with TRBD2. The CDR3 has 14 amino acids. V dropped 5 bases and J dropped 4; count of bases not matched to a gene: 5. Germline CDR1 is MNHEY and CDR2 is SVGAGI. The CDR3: CASSQTSGPETQYF. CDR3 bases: TGTGCCAGCAGTCAGACTAGCGGCCCAGAGACCCAGTACTTC.

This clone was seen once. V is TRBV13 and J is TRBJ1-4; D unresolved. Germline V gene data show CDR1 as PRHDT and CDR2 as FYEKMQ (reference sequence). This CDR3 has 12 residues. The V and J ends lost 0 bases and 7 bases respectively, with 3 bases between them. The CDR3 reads CASSLGSEKLFF. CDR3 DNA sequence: TGTGCCAGCAGCTTAGGTAGTGAAAAACTGTTTTTT.

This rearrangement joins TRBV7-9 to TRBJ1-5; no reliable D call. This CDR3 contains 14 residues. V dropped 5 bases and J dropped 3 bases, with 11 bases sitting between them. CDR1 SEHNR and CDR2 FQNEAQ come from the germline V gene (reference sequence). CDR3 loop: CASSPLTDNQPQHF. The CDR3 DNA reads TGTGCCAGCAGCCCACTCACGGACAATCAGCCCCAGCATTTT. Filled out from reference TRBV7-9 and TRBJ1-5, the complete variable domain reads DTGVSQNPRHKITKRGQNVTFRCDPISEHNRLYWYRQTLGQGPEFLTYFQNEAQLEKSRLLSDRFSAERPKGSFSTLEIQRTEQGDSAMYLCASSPLTDNQPQHFGDGTRLSIL.

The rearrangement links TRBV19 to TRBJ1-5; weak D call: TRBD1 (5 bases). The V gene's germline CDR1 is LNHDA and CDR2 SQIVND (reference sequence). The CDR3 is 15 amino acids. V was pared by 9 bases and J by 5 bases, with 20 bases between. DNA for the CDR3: TGTGCCAGCCTGCCCGGGACCTCGAGTCATCAGCCCCAGCATTTT. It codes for CASLPGTSSHQPQHF.

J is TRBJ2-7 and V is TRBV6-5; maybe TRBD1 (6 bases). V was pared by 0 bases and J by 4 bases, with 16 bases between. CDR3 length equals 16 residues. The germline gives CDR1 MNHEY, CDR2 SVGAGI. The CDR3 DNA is TGTGCCAGCAGTTACTCTTCAGGGGCGAAAGGATACGAGCAGTACTTC. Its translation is CASSYSSGAKGYEQYF.

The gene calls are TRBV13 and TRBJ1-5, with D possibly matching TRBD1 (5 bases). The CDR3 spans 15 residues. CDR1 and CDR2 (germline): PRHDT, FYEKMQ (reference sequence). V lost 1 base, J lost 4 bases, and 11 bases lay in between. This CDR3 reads CASSLETGQNQPQHF. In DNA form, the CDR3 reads TGTGCCAGCAGCTTAGAAACAGGCCAAAATCAGCCCCAGCATTTT.

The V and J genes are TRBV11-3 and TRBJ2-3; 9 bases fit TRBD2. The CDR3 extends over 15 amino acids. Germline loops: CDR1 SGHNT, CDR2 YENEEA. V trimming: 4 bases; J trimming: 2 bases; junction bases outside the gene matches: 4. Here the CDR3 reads CASSSWTSDTDTQYF. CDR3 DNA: TGTGCCAGCAGCTCATGGACTAGCGACACAGATACGCAGTATTTT.

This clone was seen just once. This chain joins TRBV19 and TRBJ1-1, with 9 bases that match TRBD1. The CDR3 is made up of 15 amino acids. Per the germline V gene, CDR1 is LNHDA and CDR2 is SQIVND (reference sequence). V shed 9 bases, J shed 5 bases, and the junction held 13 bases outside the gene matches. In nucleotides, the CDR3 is TGTGCCAGCACCTCGAGGACAGGGGTAAATACTGAAGCTTTCTTT. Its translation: CASTSRTGVNTEAFF.

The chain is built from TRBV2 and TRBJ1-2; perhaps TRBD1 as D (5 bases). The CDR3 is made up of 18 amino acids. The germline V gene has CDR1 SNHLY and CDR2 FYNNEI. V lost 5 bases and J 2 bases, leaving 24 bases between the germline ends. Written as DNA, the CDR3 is TGTGCCAGCAGTAACTCAAGGACCGACGATCAGGGAAACTATGGCTACACCTTC. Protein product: CASSNSRTDDQGNYGYTF.

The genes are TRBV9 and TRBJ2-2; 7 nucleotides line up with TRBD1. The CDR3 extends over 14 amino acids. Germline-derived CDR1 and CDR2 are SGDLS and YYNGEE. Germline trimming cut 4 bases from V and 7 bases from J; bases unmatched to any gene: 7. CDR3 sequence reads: CASSPRQGDGELFF. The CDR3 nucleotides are TGTGCCAGCAGCCCACGACAGGGCGACGGGGAGCTGTTTTTT.